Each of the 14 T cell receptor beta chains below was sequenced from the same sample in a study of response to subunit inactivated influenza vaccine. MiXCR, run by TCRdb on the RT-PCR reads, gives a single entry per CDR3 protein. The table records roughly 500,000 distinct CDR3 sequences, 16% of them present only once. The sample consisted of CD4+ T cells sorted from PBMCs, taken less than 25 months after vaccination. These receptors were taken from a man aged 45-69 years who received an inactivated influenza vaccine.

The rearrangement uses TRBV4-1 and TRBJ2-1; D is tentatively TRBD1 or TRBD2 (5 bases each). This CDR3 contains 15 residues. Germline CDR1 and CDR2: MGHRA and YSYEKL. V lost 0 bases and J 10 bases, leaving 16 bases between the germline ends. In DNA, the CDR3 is TGCGCCAGCAGCCAAGATAAGAAGACCTGGGGGGAGCAGTTCTTC. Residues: CASSQDKKTWGEQFF.

This CDR3 reads CASSEKGRNSPLHF. CDR3 DNA sequence: TGTGCCAGCAGTGAAAAGGGGAGGAATTCACCCCTCCACTTT. This chain uses TRBV6-4 with TRBJ1-6, with a tentative D call TRBD1 (5 bases). V lost 3 bases and J lost 7, with 10 bases in between. Looked up from germline, CDR1 is MRHNA and CDR2 is SNTAGT. This CDR3 is 14 amino acids long.

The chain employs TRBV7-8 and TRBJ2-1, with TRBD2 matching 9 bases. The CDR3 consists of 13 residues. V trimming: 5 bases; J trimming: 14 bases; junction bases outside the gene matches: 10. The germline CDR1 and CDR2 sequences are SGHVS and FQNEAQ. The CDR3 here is CASSLGQIAGEFF. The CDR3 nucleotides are TGTGCCAGCAGCCTTGGACAGATAGCGGGAGAGTTCTTC.

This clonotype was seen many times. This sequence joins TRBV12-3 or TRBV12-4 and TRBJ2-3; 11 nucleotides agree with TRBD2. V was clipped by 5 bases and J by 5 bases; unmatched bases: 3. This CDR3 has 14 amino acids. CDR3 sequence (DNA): TGTGCCAGCAGTGTCACTAGCGGGGGAGATACGCAGTATTTT. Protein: CASSVTSGGDTQYF.

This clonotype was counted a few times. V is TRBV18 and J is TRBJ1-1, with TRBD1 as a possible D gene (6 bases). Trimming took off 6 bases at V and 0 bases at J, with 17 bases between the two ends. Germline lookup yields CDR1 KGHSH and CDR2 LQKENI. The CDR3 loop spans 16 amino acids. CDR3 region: CASSPNRDTLNTEAFF. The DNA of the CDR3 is TGTGCCAGCTCGCCAAATCGGGACACTTTGAACACTGAAGCTTTCTTT. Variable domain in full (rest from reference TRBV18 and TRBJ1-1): NAGVMQNPRHLVRRRGQEARLRCSPMKGHSHVYWYRQLPEEGLKFMVYLQKENIIDESGMPKERFSAEFPKEGPSILRIQQVVRGDSAAYFCASSPNRDTLNTEAFFGQGTRLTVV.

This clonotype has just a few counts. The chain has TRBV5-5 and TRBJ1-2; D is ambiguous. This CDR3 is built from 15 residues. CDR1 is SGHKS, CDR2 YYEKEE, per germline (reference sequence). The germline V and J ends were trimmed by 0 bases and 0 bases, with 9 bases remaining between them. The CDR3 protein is CASSLEALANYGYTF. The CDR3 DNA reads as TGTGCCAGCAGCTTGGAAGCGCTGGCTAACTATGGCTACACCTTC. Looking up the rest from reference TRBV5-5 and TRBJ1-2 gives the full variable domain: DAGVTQSPTHLIKTRGQQVTLRCSPISGHKSVSWYQQVLGQGPQFIFQYYEKEERGRGNFPDRFSARQFPNYSSELNVNALLLGDSALYLCASSLEALANYGYTFGSGTRLTVV.

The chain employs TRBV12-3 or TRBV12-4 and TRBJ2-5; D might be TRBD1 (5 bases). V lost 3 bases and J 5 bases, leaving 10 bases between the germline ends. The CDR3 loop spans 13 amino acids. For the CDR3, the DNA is TGTGCCAGCAGTTTTAGGGGTTTGGAGACCCAGTACTTC. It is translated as CASSFRGLETQYF.

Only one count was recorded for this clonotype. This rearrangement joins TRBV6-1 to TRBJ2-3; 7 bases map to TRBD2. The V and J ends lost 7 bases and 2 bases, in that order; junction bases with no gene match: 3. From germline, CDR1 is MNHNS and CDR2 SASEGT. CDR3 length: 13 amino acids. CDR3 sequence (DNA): TGTGCCAGCACCGGGACTACCACAGATACGCAGTATTTT. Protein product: CASTGTTTDTQYF.

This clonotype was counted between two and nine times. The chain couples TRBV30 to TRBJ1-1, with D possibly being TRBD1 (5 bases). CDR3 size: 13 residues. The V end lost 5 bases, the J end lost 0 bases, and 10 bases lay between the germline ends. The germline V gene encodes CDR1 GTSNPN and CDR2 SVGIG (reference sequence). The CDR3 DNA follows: TGTGCCTGGGGCCGACAGTTGAACACTGAAGCTTTCTTT. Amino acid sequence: CAWGRQLNTEAFF.

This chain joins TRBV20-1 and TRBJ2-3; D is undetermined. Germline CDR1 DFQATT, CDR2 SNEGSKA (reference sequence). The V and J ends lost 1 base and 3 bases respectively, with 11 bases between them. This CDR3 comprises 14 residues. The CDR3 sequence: CSARGWSNTDTQYF. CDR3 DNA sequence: TGCAGTGCTAGAGGCTGGTCAAATACAGATACGCAGTATTTT.

CDR3 loop: CASSQREQETQYF. CDR3 coding DNA: TGTGCCAGCAGCCAACGAGAACAAGAGACCCAGTACTTC. V usage is TRBV4-2 and J usage is TRBJ2-5; D is unclear. Germline V lookup: CDR1 LGHNA, CDR2 YNFKEQ. The CDR3 length is 13 residues. The germline V and J ends were trimmed by 2 bases and 2 bases, with 6 bases remaining between them.

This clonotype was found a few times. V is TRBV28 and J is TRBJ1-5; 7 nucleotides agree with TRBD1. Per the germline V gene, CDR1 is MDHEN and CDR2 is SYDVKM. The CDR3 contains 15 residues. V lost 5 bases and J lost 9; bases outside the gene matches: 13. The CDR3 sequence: CASSLRGTALRPQHF. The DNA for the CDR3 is TGTGCCAGCAGTCTCAGGGGGACAGCCTTAAGGCCCCAGCATTTT.

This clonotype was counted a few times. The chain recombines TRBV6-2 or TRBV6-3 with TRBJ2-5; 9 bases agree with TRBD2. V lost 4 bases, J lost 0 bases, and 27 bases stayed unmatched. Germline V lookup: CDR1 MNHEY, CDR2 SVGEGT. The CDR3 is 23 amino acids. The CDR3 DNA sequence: TGTGCCAGCAGTTCGGACTTTCGGAACGTGCTAGCGGGGACCGTGTTGTACCAAGAGACCCAGTACTTC. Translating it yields CASSSDFRNVLAGTVLYQETQYF.

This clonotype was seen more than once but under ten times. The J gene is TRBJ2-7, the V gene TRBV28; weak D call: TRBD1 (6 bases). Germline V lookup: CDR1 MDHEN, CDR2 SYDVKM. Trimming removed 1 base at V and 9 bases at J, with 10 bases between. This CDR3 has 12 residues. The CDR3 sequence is CASSLFAGVQYF. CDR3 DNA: TGTGCCAGCAGTTTATTCGCAGGGGTGCAGTACTTC.